This note documents a single T cell receptor (beta chain) sequence. There is no known antigen for this receptor. Base qualities are not at hand, and no much larger clone is one base apart. Peripheral blood CD8+ and CD4+ T cells from healthy donors, Susac syndrome patients and multiple sclerosis patients were profiled by high-throughput TCR beta sequencing. The Susac syndrome patients fulfilled recently defined diagnostic criteria for either definite or probable disease. Bulk CD8+ and CD4+ T cells were purified by magnetic negative isolation, whereas CD8+ TEMRA cells were enriched by FACS. Blood was drawn into EDTA tubes, processed within 24 hours, and PBMCs were isolated by density gradient centrifugation. PBMCs intended for TCR sequencing were frozen in liquid nitrogen and were later thawed in a 37 degrees C water bath. A purity of at least 90% was achieved for sorted or isolated CD4+, CD8+ and CD8+ TEMRA cells.

The entry originates in a study of CD8 T cells in Susac syndrome (dated by TCRdb to about 2019). With respect to the entire study: Of the Susac syndrome patients who were sequenced, over five had clinically active disease and roughly eight were in clinical remission. At the time of blood withdrawal, Susac syndrome patients were either therapy-naive, taking corticosteroids (with some also receiving IVIg), or on IVIg alone. The study used repertoire sequencing to test whether antigen drove CD8+ T cell activation and differentiation in Susac syndrome.

Findings and caveats that apply to the study as a whole: In patients with Susac syndrome, the CD4+ T cell repertoire showed no detectable clonal expansion. The study acknowledged that relatively few individuals were included in the TCR sequencing and HLA analysis.

RNA was extracted with the RNeasy kit and about 0.5 to 1 ug was reverse transcribed using random hexamers. TCR beta CDR3 regions were amplified with the immunoSEQ multiplex PCR assay covering 54 Vbeta and 13 Jbeta segments. PCR amplification bias was corrected using a synthetic template baseline for primer optimization and computational correction. The original pipeline was this. Reads were annotated to V, D and J genes per IMGT and analyzed with immunoSEQ Analyzer, keeping only productive sequences. Clonality was calculated as one minus the Shannon entropy normalized by log2 of the number of productive unique sequences. For each patient and control, public and private clones were evaluated within the 100 most prevalent clones. Clones were defined as Susac-specific if absent from the healthy and MS cohorts, from around 1,000 published viral clones and from other ImmuneACCESS disease sequences. TCRdb took the public reads, trimmed them with fastp at Q25, ran MiXCR for clone calling and kept in-frame beta chains. For every CDR3 protein sequence, its rows merge into one entry that carries the most common genes and DNA. The V and J calls follow TCRdb's processing rather than the paper's. The sample data list some 200,000 distinct CDR3 sequences, and 90% to 95% of these were observed just once. Jointly, the top ten make up approximately 0.086% of the sample.

Including the terminal cysteine and phenylalanine, the CDR3 comprises 15 residues. Only CDR3 DNA remains: 45 bases, in frame from the first base. CDR1 and CDR2 were assigned from the germline V gene as SGDLS and YYNGEE. Germline trimming amounts to 3 bases on V and 0 bases on J, with 3 as the count of junction bases outside the gene matches. The TCR originated in a human donor with Susac syndrome. Sequencing used CD4+ T cells from PBMCs. The chain is made from TRBV9 and TRBJ2-1, with 7 bases in between that match TRBD1. In nucleotide form, the sequence is TGTGCCAGCAGCGCCCGGACAGGCTCCTACAATGAGCAGTTCTTC. Translated, it gives CASSARTGSYNEQFF. Reference TRBV9 and TRBJ2-1 genes cover what lies past the CDR3, so the full variable domain is DSGVTQTPKHLITATGQRVTLRCSPRSGDLSVYWYQQSLDQGLQFLIQYYNGEERAKGNILERFSAQQFPDLHSELNLSSLELGDSALYFCASSARTGSYNEQFFGPGTRLTVL.